A single sample is the source of the 19 T cell receptor beta chains below, sequenced in a study of blood T cell repertoires in COVID-19. Sequenced by immunoSEQ multiplex PCR; TCRdb stores in-frame clones only, minus some. The sample shows hundreds of thousands of clones, 80% to 90% of them seen only once. The material sequenced was PBMCs or T cells enriched from blood (not recorded which). These receptors were collected from a woman in her forties or fifties in a cohort exposed to, infected with or recovered from COVID-19 (not recorded which).

The chain combines TRBV7-9 with TRBJ1-2; D not certain. V shed 3 bases and J shed 2 bases, with 10 bases lying between them. The CDR3 is 14 residues long. Germline loops: CDR1 SEHNR, CDR2 FQNEAQ (reference sequence). The CDR3 protein is CASSFPEANYGYTF. The DNA for the CDR3 is TGTGCCAGCAGCTTCCCCGAGGCCAACTATGGCTACACCTTC. The full variable domain, completed using reference TRBV7-9 and TRBJ1-2, is DTGVSQNPRHKITKRGQNVTFRCDPISEHNRLYWYRQTLGQGPEFLTYFQNEAQLEKSRLLSDRFSAERPKGSFSTLEIQRTEQGDSAMYLCASSFPEANYGYTFGSGTRLTVV.

The gene calls are TRBV7-8 and TRBJ1-1, with a possible D match to TRBD1 (5 bases). Per germline, CDR1 SGHVS and CDR2 FQNEAQ. The CDR3 consists of 13 residues. V was shortened by 6 bases and J by 0 bases, with 8 bases between the two germline ends. The CDR3: CASRRGMNTEAFF. The DNA of the CDR3 is TGTGCCAGCAGGCGGGGGATGAACACTGAAGCTTTCTTT.

The chain has TRBV19 and TRBJ1-2; 7 bases match TRBD1. The germline CDR1 and CDR2 sequences are LNHDA and SQIVND (reference sequence). The CDR3 loop spans 15 amino acids. With 1 base clipped from V and 7 bases from J, the junction kept 9 bases outside the gene matches. The CDR3 reads CASSIGRDRASGYTF. CDR3 bases: TGTGCCAGTAGTATAGGGAGGGACAGAGCATCTGGCTACACCTTC.

The J gene is TRBJ1-6, the V gene TRBV19; D call uncertain. The germline gives CDR1 LNHDA, CDR2 SQIVND (reference sequence). This CDR3 contains 13 residues. V was pared by 10 bases and J by 7 bases, with 14 bases between. In DNA form, the CDR3 reads TGTGCCACTCAGGTGGGGAGAAATTCACCCCTCCACTTT. It encodes CATQVGRNSPLHF.

This chain uses TRBV28 with TRBJ1-2; 7 bases are a match to TRBD1. The V and J ends lost 1 base and 6 bases, in that order; junction bases with no gene match: 5. Germline V CDR1 and CDR2: MDHEN, SYDVKM. This CDR3 spans 14 amino acids. CDR3 nucleotide sequence: TGTGCCAGCAGTTTATCAGCAGGGGGGAATGGCTACACCTTC. Protein product: CASSLSAGGNGYTF.

This clone was seen a handful of times. In DNA, the CDR3 is TGTGCCAGCAGTGTAACCGGGACACAGACAGCCTATGGCTACACCTTC. Translated: CASSVTGTQTAYGYTF. The gene calls are TRBV25-1 and TRBJ1-2, with D perhaps TRBD1 (6 bases). Looked up from germline, CDR1 is MGHDK and CDR2 is SYGVNS. The CDR3 runs 16 residues. Deletions cut 4 bases from V and 4 bases from J, with 19 bases between.

This clone occurred a few times. This sequence joins TRBV18 and TRBJ1-2; a possible D gene is TRBD1 (5 bases). The V end was cut by 0 bases, the J end by 2 bases, with 7 bases between. Germline lookup yields CDR1 KGHSH and CDR2 LQKENI. The CDR3 runs 14 residues. The CDR3 is CASSPPGQNYGYTF. CDR3 in DNA: TGTGCCAGCTCACCACCGGGGCAGAACTATGGCTACACCTTC.

The rearrangement uses TRBV5-4 and TRBJ1-2; D is possibly TRBD1 (5 bases). The germline V and J ends were trimmed by 3 bases and 3 bases, with 12 bases remaining between them. The CDR3 totals 14 residues. CDR1 is SGHNT and CDR2 is YYREEE in the germline V gene (reference sequence). The CDR3 is CASSWRGGDYGYTF. The CDR3 nucleotides are TGTGCCAGCAGCTGGCGCGGGGGTGACTATGGCTACACCTTC.

The gene calls are TRBV7-9 and TRBJ1-1, with TRBD1 matching 7 bases. The CDR3 is 15 amino acids. Unmatched junction bases numbered 5, after V lost 3 bases and J lost 1 base. Germline V gene data show CDR1 as SEHNR and CDR2 as FQNEAQ (reference sequence). CDR3 sequence: CASSFARDRNTEAFF. As DNA, the CDR3 is TGTGCCAGCAGCTTCGCAAGGGACAGGAACACTGAAGCTTTCTTT.

The V and J genes are TRBV7-2 and TRBJ1-2; D call uncertain. The CDR3 has 13 residues. Germline CDR1 SGHTA, CDR2 FQGNSA. V was pared by 2 bases and J by 4 bases, with 8 bases between. This CDR3 reads CASSLRGSYGYTF. The CDR3 DNA sequence: TGTGCCAGCAGCTTACGGGGTAGCTATGGCTACACCTTC.

This chain links TRBV12-5 with TRBJ1-5; TRBD1 might be the D (6 bases). Trimming left V 0 bases short and J 3 bases short, with 15 bases between. Germline V gene sequence: CDR1 LGHNT, CDR2 FRNRAP. CDR3 length: 17 amino acids. CDR3 in DNA: TGTGCTAGTGGTTTGGTACTTGGGACACCCTTCAATCAGCCCCAGCATTTT. It translates to CASGLVLGTPFNQPQHF.

This chain joins TRBV28 and TRBJ1-1; D is perhaps TRBD1 (5 bases). The V end was cut by 3 bases, the J end by 1 base, with 15 bases between. CDR1 is MDHEN and CDR2 is SYDVKM in the germline V gene. This CDR3 spans 16 amino acids. The DNA of the CDR3 is TGTGCCAGCAGTTTCGTTACAGGTCCGGCGAACACTGAAGCTTTCTTT. It translates to CASSFVTGPANTEAFF.

This chain joins TRBV21-1 and TRBJ2-7; TRBD1 was called by the table and not checked on the DNA. TRBV21-1 is a pseudogene. This CDR3 has 15 amino acids. As DNA, the CDR3 is TGTGCCAGCAGCAATTGGGACAGGCCCACCTACGAGCAGTACTTC. Translation: CASSNWDRPTYEQYF.

In this sample, this clone turned up a few times. The chain couples TRBV6-1 to TRBJ1-1; D not certain. The CDR3 is made up of 14 amino acids. Germline-derived CDR1 and CDR2 are MNHNS and SASEGT. V lost 2 bases and J 4 bases, leaving 11 bases between the germline ends. The CDR3 here is CASSESRVGTEAFF. CDR3 sequence (DNA): TGTGCCAGCAGTGAATCGAGGGTAGGCACTGAAGCTTTCTTT.

The chain is built from TRBV6-2 or TRBV6-3 and TRBJ1-1; 7 positions agree with TRBD1. The CDR3 sequence is 13 residues long. Germline CDR1 is MNHEY and CDR2 is SVGEGT. The junction had 11 bases not matched to a gene; V was cut back by 6 bases and J by 10 bases. CDR3 sequence (DNA): TGTGCCAGCAGCACCAGAACAGGGGCGTCAGCTTTCTTT. Its translation: CASSTRTGASAFF.

The chain uses TRBV6-5 and TRBJ2-5, with 7 bases matching TRBD1. With V trimmed by 7 bases and J by 1 base, 6 bases remained unmatched. Germline lookup yields CDR1 MNHEY and CDR2 SVGAGI. The CDR3 has 14 amino acids. In nucleotides, the CDR3 is TGTGCCAGCACCGAAGGGACAGTCCAAGAGACCCAGTACTTC. Amino acid sequence: CASTEGTVQETQYF.

J is TRBJ1-2 and V is TRBV4-3; D remains ambiguous. The CDR3 is made up of 15 amino acids. V shed 0 bases and J shed 3 bases, with 11 bases lying between them. Germline CDR1 is LGHNA and CDR2 is YSLEER. CDR3 protein: CASSQDRNADYGYTF. The CDR3 DNA follows: TGCGCCAGCAGCCAAGATCGGAATGCGGACTATGGCTACACCTTC.

J is TRBJ1-1 and V is TRBV4-3; D is uncertain. Trimming cost V 1 base and J 5 bases, with 17 bases left between them. Germline assignment: CDR1 LGHNA and CDR2 YSLEER. CDR3 length: 16 residues. This CDR3 is CASSQALAPLNTEAFF. The CDR3, as DNA: TGCGCCAGCAGCCAAGCTTTGGCACCGCTTAATACTGAAGCTTTCTTT.

The chain couples TRBV2 to TRBJ1-2, with D possibly being TRBD1 (5 bases). The germline V gene encodes CDR1 SNHLY and CDR2 FYNNEI. CDR3 length equals 14 residues. V was pared by 4 bases and J by 2 bases, with 11 bases between. Written as DNA, the CDR3 is TGTGCCAGCAGTGGCATGCAGGGAAACTATGGCTACACCTTC. Translation: CASSGMQGNYGYTF.